This T cell receptor beta chain was sequenced for a study of blood T cell repertoires in COVID-19. The CDR3 loop spans 12 amino acids. Sequenced by immunoSEQ multiplex PCR; TCRdb stores in-frame clones only, minus some. The sample contains roughly 700,000 clones, 75% to 90% of which appear only once. Sequencing was performed on peripheral blood. The sequence was obtained from a woman younger than 30 with acute or convalescent COVID-19. The chain carries TRBV5-3 and TRBJ2-7; a weak D match, TRBD2 (6 bases). TRBV5-3 is placed among ORFs of uncertain function. The CDR3 here is CAGTGGSYEQYF. The CDR3 coding sequence is TGTGCAGGCACCGGGGGCTCCTACGAGCAGTACTTC.